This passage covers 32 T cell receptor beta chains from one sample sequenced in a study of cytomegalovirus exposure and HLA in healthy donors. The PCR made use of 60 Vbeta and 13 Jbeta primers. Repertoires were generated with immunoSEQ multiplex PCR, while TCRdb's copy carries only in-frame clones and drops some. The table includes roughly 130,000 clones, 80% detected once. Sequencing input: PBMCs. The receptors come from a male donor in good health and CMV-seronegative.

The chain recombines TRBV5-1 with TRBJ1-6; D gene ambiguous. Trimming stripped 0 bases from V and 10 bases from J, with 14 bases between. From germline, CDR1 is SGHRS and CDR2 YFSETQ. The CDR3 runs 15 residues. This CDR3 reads CASSLGEVVHSPLHF. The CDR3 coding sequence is TGCGCCAGCAGCTTGGGGGAGGTGGTCCACTCACCCCTCCACTTT.

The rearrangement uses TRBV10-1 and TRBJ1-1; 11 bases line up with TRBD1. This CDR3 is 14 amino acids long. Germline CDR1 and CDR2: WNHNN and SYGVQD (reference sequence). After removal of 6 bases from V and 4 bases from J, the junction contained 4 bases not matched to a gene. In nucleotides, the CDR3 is TGCGCCAGCAGCCCGGGGACAGGGGGCACTGAAGCTTTCTTT. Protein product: CASSPGTGGTEAFF.

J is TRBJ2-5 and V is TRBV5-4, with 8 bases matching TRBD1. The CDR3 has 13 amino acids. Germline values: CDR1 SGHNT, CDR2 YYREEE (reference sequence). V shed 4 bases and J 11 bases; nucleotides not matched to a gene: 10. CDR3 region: CASSPDRDGEQYF. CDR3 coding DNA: TGTGCCAGCAGCCCGGACAGGGATGGAGAGCAGTACTTC.

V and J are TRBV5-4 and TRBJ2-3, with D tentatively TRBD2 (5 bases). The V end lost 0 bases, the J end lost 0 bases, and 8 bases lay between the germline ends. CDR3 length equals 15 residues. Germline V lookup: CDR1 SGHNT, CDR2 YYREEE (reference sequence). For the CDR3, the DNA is TGTGCCAGCAGCTTGGAAGCGGCTAGCACAGATACGCAGTATTTT. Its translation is CASSLEAASTDTQYF.

CDR3 sequence: CASSVGGQAADGELFF. For the CDR3, the DNA is TGTGCCAGCAGCGTAGGTGGACAGGCGGCGGACGGGGAGCTGTTTTTT. The chain has TRBV9 and TRBJ2-2; 7 nucleotides match TRBD1. V lost 0 bases to trimming and J lost 7 bases; unmatched junction nucleotides: 9. The CDR3 contains 16 residues. In germline, CDR1 is SGDLS, CDR2 YYNGEE.

CDR3 region: CASLPGQGAGVVNEQYF. The DNA of the CDR3 is TGTGCCAGCCTTCCGGGACAGGGGGCGGGAGTCGTCAACGAGCAGTACTTC. The V gene is TRBV25-1, the J gene TRBJ2-7, with 12 positions matching TRBD1. After removal of 8 bases from V and 5 bases from J, the junction contained 16 bases not matched to a gene. This CDR3 region has 17 residues. Germline-derived CDR1 and CDR2 are MGHDK and SYGVNS.

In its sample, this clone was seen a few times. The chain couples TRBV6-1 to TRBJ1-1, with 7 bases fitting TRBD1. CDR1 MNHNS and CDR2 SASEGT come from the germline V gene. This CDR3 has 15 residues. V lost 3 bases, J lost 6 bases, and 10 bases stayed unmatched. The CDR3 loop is CASSDLLRGSAEAFF. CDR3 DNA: TGTGCCAGCAGTGACCTACTCAGGGGGAGTGCTGAAGCTTTCTTT.

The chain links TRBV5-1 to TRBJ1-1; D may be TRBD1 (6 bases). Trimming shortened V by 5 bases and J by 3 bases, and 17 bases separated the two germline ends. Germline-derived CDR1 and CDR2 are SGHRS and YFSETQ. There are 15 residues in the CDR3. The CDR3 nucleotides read TGCGCCAGCAGAAATAGCCCAGGGGTAGACACTGAAGCTTTCTTT. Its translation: CASRNSPGVDTEAFF.

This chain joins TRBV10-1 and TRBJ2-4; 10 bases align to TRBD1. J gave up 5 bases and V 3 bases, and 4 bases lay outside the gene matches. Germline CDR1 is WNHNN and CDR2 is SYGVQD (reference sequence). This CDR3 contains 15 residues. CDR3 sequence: CASSDPGQGENIQYF. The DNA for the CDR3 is TGCGCCAGCAGTGATCCCGGACAGGGGGAAAACATTCAGTACTTC.

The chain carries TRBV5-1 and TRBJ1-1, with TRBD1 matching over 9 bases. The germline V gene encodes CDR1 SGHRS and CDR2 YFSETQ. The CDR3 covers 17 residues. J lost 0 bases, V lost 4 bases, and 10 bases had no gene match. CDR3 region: CASSLTGTGRVNTEAFF. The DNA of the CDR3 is TGCGCCAGCAGCCTTACTGGGACAGGGAGGGTGAACACTGAAGCTTTCTTT. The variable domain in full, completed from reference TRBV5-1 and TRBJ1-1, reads KAGVTQTPRYLIKTRGQQVTLSCSPISGHRSVSWYQQTPGQGLQFLFEYFSETQRNKGNFPGRFSGRQFSNSRSEMNVSTLELGDSALYLCASSLTGTGRVNTEAFFGQGTRLTVV.

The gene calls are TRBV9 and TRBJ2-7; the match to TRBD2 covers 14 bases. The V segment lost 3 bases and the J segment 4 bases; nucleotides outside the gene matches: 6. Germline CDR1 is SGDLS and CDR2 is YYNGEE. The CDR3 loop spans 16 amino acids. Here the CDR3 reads CASSARLAGGIYEQYF. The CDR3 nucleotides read TGTGCCAGCAGCGCCAGACTAGCGGGAGGGATTTACGAGCAGTACTTC.

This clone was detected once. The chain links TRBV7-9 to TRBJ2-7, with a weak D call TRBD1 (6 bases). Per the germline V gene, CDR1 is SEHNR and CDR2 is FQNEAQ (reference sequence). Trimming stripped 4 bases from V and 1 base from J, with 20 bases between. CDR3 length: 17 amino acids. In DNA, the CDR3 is TGTGCCAGCAGCTCCGAGCCCCGGGACATCGGTTCCTACGAGCAGTACTTC. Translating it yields CASSSEPRDIGSYEQYF.

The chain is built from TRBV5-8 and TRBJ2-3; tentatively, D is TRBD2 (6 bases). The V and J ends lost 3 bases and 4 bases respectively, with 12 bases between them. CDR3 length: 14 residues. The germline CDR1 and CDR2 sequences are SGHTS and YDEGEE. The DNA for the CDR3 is TGTGCCAGCAGCTGGGCCGGGGGTGCAGATACGCAGTATTTT. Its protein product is CASSWAGGADTQYF.

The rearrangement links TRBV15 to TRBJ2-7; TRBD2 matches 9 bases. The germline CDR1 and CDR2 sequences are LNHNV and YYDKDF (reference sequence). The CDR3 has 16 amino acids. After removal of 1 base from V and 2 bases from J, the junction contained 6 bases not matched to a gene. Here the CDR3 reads CATSRGGLAKPYEQYF. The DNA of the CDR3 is TGTGCCACCAGCAGAGGTGGACTAGCGAAACCCTACGAGCAGTACTTC.

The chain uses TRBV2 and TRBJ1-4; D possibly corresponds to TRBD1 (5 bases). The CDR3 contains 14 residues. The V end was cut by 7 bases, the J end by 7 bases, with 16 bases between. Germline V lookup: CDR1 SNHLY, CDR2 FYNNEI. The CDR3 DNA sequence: TGTGCCAGCAACCCGACAGTTAGTGTTGAAAAACTGTTTTTT. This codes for CASNPTVSVEKLFF.

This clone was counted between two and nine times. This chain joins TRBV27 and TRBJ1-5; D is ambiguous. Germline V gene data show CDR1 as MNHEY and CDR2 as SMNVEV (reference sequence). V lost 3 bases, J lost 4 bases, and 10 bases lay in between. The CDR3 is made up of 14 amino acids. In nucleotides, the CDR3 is TGTGCCAGCAGTTTGATGGGCAGAAATCAGCCCCAGCATTTT. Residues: CASSLMGRNQPQHF.

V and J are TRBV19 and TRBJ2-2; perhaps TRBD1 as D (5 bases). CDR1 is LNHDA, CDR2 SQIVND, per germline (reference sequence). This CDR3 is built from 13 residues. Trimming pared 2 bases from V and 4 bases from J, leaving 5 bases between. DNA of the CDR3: TGTGCCAGTAGTATAAGGGGCACCGGGGAGCTGTTTTTT. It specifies CASSIRGTGELFF.

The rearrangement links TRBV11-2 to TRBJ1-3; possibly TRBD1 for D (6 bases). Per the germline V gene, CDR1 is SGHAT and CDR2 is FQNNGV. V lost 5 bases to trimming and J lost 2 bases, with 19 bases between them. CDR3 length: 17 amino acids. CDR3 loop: CASSARGQRLTGNTIYF. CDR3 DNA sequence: TGTGCCAGCAGCGCACGGGGACAAAGATTAACTGGAAACACCATATATTTT.

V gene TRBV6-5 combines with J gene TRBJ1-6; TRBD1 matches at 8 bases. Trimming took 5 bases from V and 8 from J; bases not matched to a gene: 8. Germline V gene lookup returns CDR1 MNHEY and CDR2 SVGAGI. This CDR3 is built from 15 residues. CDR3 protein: CASSAAGGEYSPLHF. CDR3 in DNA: TGTGCCAGCAGTGCCGCAGGGGGCGAATATTCACCCCTCCACTTT.

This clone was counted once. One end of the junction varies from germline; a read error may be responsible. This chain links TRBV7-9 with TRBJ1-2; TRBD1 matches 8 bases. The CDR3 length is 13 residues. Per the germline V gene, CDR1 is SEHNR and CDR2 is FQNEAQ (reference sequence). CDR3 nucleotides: TGTTCCAGCAGCCCTAAACAGGGGGTTGGCTACACCTTC. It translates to CSSSPKQGVGYTF.

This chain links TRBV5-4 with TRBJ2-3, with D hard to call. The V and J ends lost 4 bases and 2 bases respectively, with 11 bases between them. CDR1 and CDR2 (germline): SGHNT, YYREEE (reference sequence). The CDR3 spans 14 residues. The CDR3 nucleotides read TGTGCCAGCAGCCCTACCGATGCCACAGATACGCAGTATTTT. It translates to CASSPTDATDTQYF.

In nucleotides, the CDR3 is TGTGCCAGCAGCTTCACAGGGGGTGTGGGTGGGGCCAACGTCCTGACTTTC. Translation gives CASSFTGGVGGANVLTF. The chain joins TRBV7-9 to TRBJ2-6, with 8 positions matching TRBD1. There are 17 residues in the CDR3. Germline V gives CDR1 SEHNR, CDR2 FQNEAQ (reference sequence). Trimming at V came to 3 bases and at J to 3 bases, leaving 7 bases not matched to a gene.

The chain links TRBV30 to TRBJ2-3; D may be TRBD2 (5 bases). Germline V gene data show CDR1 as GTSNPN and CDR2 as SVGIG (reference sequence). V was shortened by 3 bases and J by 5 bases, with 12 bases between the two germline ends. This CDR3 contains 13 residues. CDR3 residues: CAWRVKAGDTQYF. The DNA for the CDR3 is TGTGCCTGGAGGGTCAAGGCGGGAGATACGCAGTATTTT. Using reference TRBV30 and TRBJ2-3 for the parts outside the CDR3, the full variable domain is SQTIHQWPATLVQPVGSPLSLECTVEGTSNPNLYWYRQAAGRGLQLLFYSVGIGQISSEVPQNLSASRPQDRQFILSSKKLLLSDSGFYLCAWRVKAGDTQYFGPGTRLTVL.

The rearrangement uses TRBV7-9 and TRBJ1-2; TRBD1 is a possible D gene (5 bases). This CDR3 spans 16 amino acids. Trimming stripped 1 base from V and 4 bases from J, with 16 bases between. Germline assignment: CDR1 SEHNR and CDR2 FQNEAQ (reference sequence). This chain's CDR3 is CASSLGLAGNAYGYTF. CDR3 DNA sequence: TGTGCCAGCAGCTTAGGGCTGGCAGGGAATGCCTATGGCTACACCTTC.

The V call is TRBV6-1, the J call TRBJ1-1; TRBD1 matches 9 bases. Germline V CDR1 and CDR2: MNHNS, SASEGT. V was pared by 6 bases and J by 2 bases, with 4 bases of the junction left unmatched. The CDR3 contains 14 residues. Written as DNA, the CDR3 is TGTGCCAGCAGACGGACAGGGGATAACACTGAAGCTTTCTTT. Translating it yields CASRRTGDNTEAFF.

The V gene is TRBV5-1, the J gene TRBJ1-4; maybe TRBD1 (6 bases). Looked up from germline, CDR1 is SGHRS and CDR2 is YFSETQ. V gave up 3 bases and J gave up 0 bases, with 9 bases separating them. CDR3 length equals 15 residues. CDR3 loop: CASSSGEPTNEKLFF. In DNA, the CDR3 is TGCGCCAGCAGCTCAGGGGAACCAACTAATGAAAAACTGTTTTTT. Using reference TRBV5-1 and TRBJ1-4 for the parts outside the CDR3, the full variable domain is KAGVTQTPRYLIKTRGQQVTLSCSPISGHRSVSWYQQTPGQGLQFLFEYFSETQRNKGNFPGRFSGRQFSNSRSEMNVSTLELGDSALYLCASSSGEPTNEKLFFGSGTQLSVL.

CDR3 nucleotide sequence: TGTGCCAGCACTCCTTCTGGGGCGTTGGTGGAGACCCAGTACTTC. Its translation is CASTPSGALVETQYF. The V and J genes are TRBV27 and TRBJ2-5; D is possibly TRBD1 (5 bases). Trimming took 7 bases from V and 5 from J, leaving 20 bases between them. Germline V lookup: CDR1 MNHEY, CDR2 SMNVEV (reference sequence). The CDR3 spans 15 residues.

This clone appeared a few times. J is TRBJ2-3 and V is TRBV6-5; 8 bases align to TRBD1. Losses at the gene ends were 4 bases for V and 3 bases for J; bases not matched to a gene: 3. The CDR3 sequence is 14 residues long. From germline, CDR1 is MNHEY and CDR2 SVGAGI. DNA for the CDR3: TGTGCCAGCAGTTCAACAGGGGGTACAGATACGCAGTATTTT. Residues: CASSSTGGTDTQYF.

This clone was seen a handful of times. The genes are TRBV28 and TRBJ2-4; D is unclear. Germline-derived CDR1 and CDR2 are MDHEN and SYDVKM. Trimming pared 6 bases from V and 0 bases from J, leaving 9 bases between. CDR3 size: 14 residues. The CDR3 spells CASRKRLAKNIQYF. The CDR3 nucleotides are TGTGCCAGCAGAAAGCGACTAGCCAAAAACATTCAGTACTTC.

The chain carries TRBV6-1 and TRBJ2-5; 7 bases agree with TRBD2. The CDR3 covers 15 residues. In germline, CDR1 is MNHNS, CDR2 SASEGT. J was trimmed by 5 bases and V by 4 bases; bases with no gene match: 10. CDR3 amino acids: CASSGSGRPGETQYF. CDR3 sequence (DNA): TGTGCCAGCAGTGGGTCCGGGAGGCCTGGGGAGACCCAGTACTTC.

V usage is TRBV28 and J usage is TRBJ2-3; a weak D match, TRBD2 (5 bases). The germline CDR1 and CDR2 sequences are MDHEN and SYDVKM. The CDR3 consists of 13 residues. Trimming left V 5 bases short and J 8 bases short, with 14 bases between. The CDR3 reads CASSPSGTSTQYF. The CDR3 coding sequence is TGTGCCAGCAGTCCCTCGGGAACCTCTACGCAGTATTTT.

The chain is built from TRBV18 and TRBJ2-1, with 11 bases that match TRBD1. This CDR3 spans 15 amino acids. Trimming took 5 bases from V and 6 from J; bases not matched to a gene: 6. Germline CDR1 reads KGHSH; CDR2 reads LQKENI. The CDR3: CASSSGQGDLNEQFF. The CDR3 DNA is TGTGCCAGCTCATCGGGACAGGGGGACCTCAATGAGCAGTTCTTC.